Listed below are T cell receptor beta chains from one sample, sequenced in a study of CD8 T cells in Susac syndrome. Each CDR3 protein is one row after TCRdb ran MiXCR on the immunoSEQ multiplex PCR reads. The sample has over 130,000 distinct CDR3 sequences, roughly 96% seen once. The sample comprised CD4+ T cells from PBMCs. These receptors came from a human donor with multiple sclerosis. The CDR3 runs from the conserved cysteine through the conserved F or W. Each record gives: CDR3 protein, CDR3 DNA, J gene, D gene, clone size, V gene. D genes are given only for firm matches. Clone size is not always given. Where it is, it says once, few, many or a class for expanded clones.

CDR3aa: CATSDPQTRADTQYF; CDR3nt: TGTGCCACCAGTGACCCTCAAACTCGGGCAGATACGCAGTATTTT; j_gene: TRBJ2-3; d_gene: .; abundance: .; v_gene: TRBV24-1
CDR3aa: CASSRGADQETQYF; CDR3nt: TGTGCCAGCAGCCGTGGGGCGGATCAAGAGACCCAGTACTTC; j_gene: TRBJ2-5; d_gene: .; abundance: .; v_gene: TRBV12-3/TRBV12-4
CDR3aa: CASRGSGGGNTQYF; CDR3nt: TGTGCCAGCAGAGGCAGCGGGGGAGGGAATACGCAGTATTTT; j_gene: TRBJ2-3; d_gene: TRBD2; abundance: .; v_gene: TRBV28
CDR3aa: CSACPRTGHLYNEQFF; CDR3nt: TGCAGTGCGTGCCCTCGGACAGGCCACTTGTACAATGAGCAGTTCTTC; j_gene: TRBJ2-1; d_gene: TRBD1; abundance: .; v_gene: TRBV20-1
CDR3aa: CSAFLTGDNSPLHF; CDR3nt: TGCAGTGCTTTCCTCACAGGTGATAATTCACCCCTCCACTTT; j_gene: TRBJ1-6; d_gene: .; abundance: .; v_gene: TRBV20-1
CDR3aa: CASSLGRNTDTQYF; CDR3nt: TGTGCCAGCAGCCTGGGGAGGAACACAGATACGCAGTATTTT; j_gene: TRBJ2-3; d_gene: .; abundance: .; v_gene: TRBV7-2
CDR3aa: CAWSVSQHSNQPQHF; CDR3nt: TGTGCCTGGAGTGTTAGCCAGCATAGCAATCAGCCCCAGCATTTT; j_gene: TRBJ1-5; d_gene: .; abundance: once; v_gene: TRBV30
CDR3aa: CASSASFRGDEQYF; CDR3nt: TGTGCCAGCAGCGCCAGCTTTAGAGGGGACGAGCAGTACTTC; j_gene: TRBJ2-7; d_gene: .; abundance: once; v_gene: TRBV7-9
CDR3aa: CSARDPGPNTEAFF; CDR3nt: TGCAGTGCTAGAGATCCTGGACCTAACACTGAAGCTTTCTTT; j_gene: TRBJ1-1; d_gene: .; abundance: .; v_gene: TRBV20-1
CDR3aa: CASKGEGLTPAFF; CDR3nt: TGTGCCAGTAAAGGAGAGGGACTAACACCGGCTTTCTTT; j_gene: TRBJ1-1; d_gene: .; abundance: .; v_gene: TRBV19
CDR3aa: CSVPRGASGYTF; CDR3nt: TGCAGCGTTCCTAGGGGGGCAAGCGGCTACACCTTC; j_gene: TRBJ1-2; d_gene: .; abundance: .; v_gene: TRBV29-1
CDR3aa: CASSQGGLAYGEQFF; CDR3nt: TGTGCCAGCAGCCAAGGGGGACTAGCGTATGGTGAGCAGTTCTTC; j_gene: TRBJ2-1; d_gene: TRBD2; abundance: .; v_gene: TRBV3-1
CDR3aa: CASSRGLAGRSGELFF; CDR3nt: TGTGCCAGCAGCCGGGGACTAGCGGGAAGGTCCGGGGAGCTGTTTTTT; j_gene: TRBJ2-2; d_gene: TRBD2; abundance: .; v_gene: TRBV3-1
CDR3aa: CAISERETQYF; CDR3nt: TGTGCCATCAGTGAGCGGGAGACCCAGTACTTC; j_gene: TRBJ2-5; d_gene: .; abundance: few; v_gene: TRBV10-3
CDR3aa: CSVEEGGGPQFF; CDR3nt: TGCAGCGTTGAAGAGGGGGGAGGGCCCCAGTTCTTC; j_gene: TRBJ2-1; d_gene: TRBD2; abundance: .; v_gene: TRBV29-1
CDR3aa: CASSFQGRSEKLFF; CDR3nt: TGTGCCAGCAGTTTCCAGGGGCGTTCCGAAAAACTGTTTTTT; j_gene: TRBJ1-4; d_gene: .; abundance: once; v_gene: TRBV27
CDR3aa: CSAGGAGGLRNYEQYF; CDR3nt: TGCAGTGCTGGGGGAGCGGGAGGACTCCGTAATTACGAGCAGTACTTC; j_gene: TRBJ2-7; d_gene: TRBD2; abundance: .; v_gene: TRBV20-1
CDR3aa: CATSSDPRGNYGYTF; CDR3nt: TGTGCCACCAGCAGCGACCCCAGGGGTAACTATGGCTACACCTTC; j_gene: TRBJ1-2; d_gene: .; abundance: once; v_gene: TRBV15
CDR3aa: CASSLTGTTEAFF; CDR3nt: TGCGCCAGCAGCTTGACGGGGACCACTGAAGCTTTCTTT; j_gene: TRBJ1-1; d_gene: .; abundance: .; v_gene: TRBV5-1
CDR3aa: CASSQERGRNTEAFF; CDR3nt: TGTGCCAGCAGCCAAGAACGGGGTAGGAACACTGAAGCTTTCTTT; j_gene: TRBJ1-1; d_gene: .; abundance: .; v_gene: TRBV3-1
CDR3aa: CSVASGSGLVYYEQYF; CDR3nt: TGCAGCGTTGCCTCGGGTAGCGGCCTTGTCTACTACGAGCAGTACTTC; j_gene: TRBJ2-7; d_gene: .; abundance: .; v_gene: TRBV29-1
CDR3aa: CASSPGRDNEQFF; CDR3nt: TGTGCCAGCAGTCCAGGGAGAGACAATGAGCAGTTCTTC; j_gene: TRBJ2-1; d_gene: .; abundance: few; v_gene: TRBV7-2
CDR3aa: CASSEPGTAKNIQYF; CDR3nt: TGTGCCAGCAGTGAACCCGGGACGGCCAAAAACATTCAGTACTTC; j_gene: TRBJ2-4; d_gene: .; abundance: .; v_gene: TRBV25-1
CDR3aa: CSARRVLGGGYTF; CDR3nt: TGCAGTGCTAGACGCGTATTGGGGGGAGGCTACACCTTC; j_gene: TRBJ1-2; d_gene: .; abundance: .; v_gene: TRBV20-1
CDR3aa: CASSQGQNYGYTF; CDR3nt: TGTGCCAGCAGCCAGGGACAGAACTATGGCTACACCTTC; j_gene: TRBJ1-2; d_gene: TRBD1; abundance: .; v_gene: TRBV6-6
CDR3aa: CASSLGQEETQYF; CDR3nt: TGCGCCAGCAGCTTGGGACAGGAAGAGACCCAGTACTTC; j_gene: TRBJ2-5; d_gene: .; abundance: .; v_gene: TRBV5-1
CDR3aa: CASSPRPGSGHEQYF; CDR3nt: TGTGCCAGCAGCCCGCGGCCAGGGAGCGGCCACGAGCAGTACTTC; j_gene: TRBJ2-7; d_gene: .; abundance: .; v_gene: TRBV5-4
CDR3aa: CASSEGDYEQYF; CDR3nt: TGTGCCAGCAGCGAGGGCGACTACGAGCAGTACTTC; j_gene: TRBJ2-7; d_gene: .; abundance: .; v_gene: TRBV6-2/TRBV6-3
CDR3aa: CASSISVGATDTQYF; CDR3nt: TGTGCAAGTAGTATCAGTGTGGGGGCCACAGATACGCAGTATTTT; j_gene: TRBJ2-3; d_gene: .; abundance: once; v_gene: TRBV19
CDR3aa: CSAPGRGLNTEAFF; CDR3nt: TGCAGTGCACCGGGGCGAGGTTTGAACACTGAAGCTTTCTTT; j_gene: TRBJ1-1; d_gene: .; abundance: .; v_gene: TRBV20-1
CDR3aa: CASTPYEQYF; CDR3nt: TGTGCCAGCACCCCCTACGAGCAGTACTTC; j_gene: TRBJ2-7; d_gene: .; abundance: .; v_gene: TRBV27
CDR3aa: CASSTRNPGDDEKLFF; CDR3nt: TGTGCCAGCAGTACACGTAACCCGGGGGACGATGAAAAACTGTTTTTT; j_gene: TRBJ1-4; d_gene: .; abundance: once; v_gene: TRBV12-3/TRBV12-4
CDR3aa: CASSPLKQANYGYTF; CDR3nt: TGTGCCAGCTCACCACTGAAACAAGCTAACTATGGCTACACCTTC; j_gene: TRBJ1-2; d_gene: .; abundance: .; v_gene: TRBV18
CDR3aa: CASSPEVWSSYNEQFF; CDR3nt: TGTGCCAGCAGTCCGGAAGTGTGGAGCTCCTACAATGAGCAGTTCTTC; j_gene: TRBJ2-1; d_gene: .; abundance: .; v_gene: TRBV5-6
CDR3aa: CSASGGKTVSSYEQYF; CDR3nt: TGCAGTGCTTCCGGGGGAAAGACAGTAAGCTCCTACGAGCAGTACTTC; j_gene: TRBJ2-7; d_gene: .; abundance: .; v_gene: TRBV20-1
CDR3aa: CASSQEGIRGINEQFF; CDR3nt: TGTGCCAGCAGCCAAGAGGGAATACGCGGGATCAATGAGCAGTTCTTC; j_gene: TRBJ2-1; d_gene: .; abundance: once; v_gene: TRBV3-1
CDR3aa: CSARVLAGGDEQFF; CDR3nt: TGCAGTGCTAGAGTCCTAGCGGGGGGGGATGAGCAGTTCTTC; j_gene: TRBJ2-1; d_gene: TRBD2; abundance: .; v_gene: TRBV20-1
CDR3aa: CASSPTRGGNEQFF; CDR3nt: TGTGCCAGCTCACCGACGAGAGGGGGGAATGAGCAGTTCTTC; j_gene: TRBJ2-1; d_gene: .; abundance: .; v_gene: TRBV18
CDR3aa: CASSLTGNGEKLFF; CDR3nt: TGTGCCAGCAGTTTAACAGGGAACGGTGAAAAACTGTTTTTT; j_gene: TRBJ1-4; d_gene: .; abundance: .; v_gene: TRBV12-3/TRBV12-4
CDR3aa: CSVEGGGEHGYTF; CDR3nt: TGCAGCGTTGAAGGGGGAGGGGAACATGGCTACACCTTC; j_gene: TRBJ1-2; d_gene: .; abundance: .; v_gene: TRBV29-1
CDR3aa: CATSLGGETQYF; CDR3nt: TGTGCCACCTCCTTAGGTGGAGAGACCCAGTACTTC; j_gene: TRBJ2-5; d_gene: .; abundance: .; v_gene: TRBV19
CDR3aa: CASSQAGGAGYGYTF; CDR3nt: TGTGCCAGCAGCCAAGCCGGAGGGGCCGGCTATGGCTACACCTTC; j_gene: TRBJ1-2; d_gene: .; abundance: .; v_gene: TRBV3-1
CDR3aa: CASSSPGRTYEQYF; CDR3nt: TGTGCCAGCAGTTCTCCGGGACGCACCTACGAGCAGTACTTC; j_gene: TRBJ2-7; d_gene: .; abundance: .; v_gene: TRBV28
CDR3aa: CASSRGGGSYEQYF; CDR3nt: TGTGCCAGCTCCAGGGGTGGGGGCTCCTACGAGCAGTACTTC; j_gene: TRBJ2-7; d_gene: .; abundance: .; v_gene: TRBV3-1
CDR3aa: CSARKTGLDEQYF; CDR3nt: TGCAGTGCTAGGAAAACAGGGCTAGACGAGCAGTACTTC; j_gene: TRBJ2-7; d_gene: .; abundance: .; v_gene: TRBV20-1
CDR3aa: CASSPGLATDTQYF; CDR3nt: TGTGCCAGCAGTCCGGGACTAGCGACAGATACGCAGTATTTT; j_gene: TRBJ2-3; d_gene: TRBD2; abundance: few; v_gene: TRBV27
CDR3aa: CASDGHNYGYTF; CDR3nt: TGTGCCAGCGATGGACACAACTATGGCTACACCTTC; j_gene: TRBJ1-2; d_gene: .; abundance: .; v_gene: TRBV28
CDR3aa: CSARSATGDRFSYGYTF; CDR3nt: TGCAGTGCTAGATCCGCGACAGGGGACCGCTTTTCCTATGGCTACACCTTC; j_gene: TRBJ1-2; d_gene: TRBD1; abundance: .; v_gene: TRBV20-1
CDR3aa: CASSLDGGEKAFF; CDR3nt: TGTGCCAGCAGTTTAGATGGAGGGGAAAAAGCTTTCTTT; j_gene: TRBJ1-1; d_gene: .; abundance: .; v_gene: TRBV12-3/TRBV12-4
CDR3aa: CSVWAPGEQFF; CDR3nt: TGCAGCGTTTGGGCCCCGGGTGAGCAGTTCTTC; j_gene: TRBJ2-1; d_gene: .; abundance: .; v_gene: TRBV29-1
CDR3aa: CASSVVAGGYGYTF; CDR3nt: TGTGCCAGCAGCGTAGTGGCAGGGGGCTATGGCTACACCTTC; j_gene: TRBJ1-2; d_gene: TRBD1; abundance: .; v_gene: TRBV9
CDR3aa: CASSMEGWDGYNEQFF; CDR3nt: TGTGCCAGTAGTATGGAGGGGTGGGACGGATACAATGAGCAGTTCTTC; j_gene: TRBJ2-1; d_gene: .; abundance: .; v_gene: TRBV19
CDR3aa: CASSLEGTGYQPQHF; CDR3nt: TGTGCCAGCAGTTTAGAAGGGACAGGGTATCAGCCCCAGCATTTT; j_gene: TRBJ1-5; d_gene: TRBD1; abundance: .; v_gene: TRBV12-3/TRBV12-4